Sequencing of this TCR beta chain was carried out in a study of metastatic and nonmetastatic thyroid tumors. Before thyroid surgery, none of the patients had received any treatment. This clone was detected many times. Original processing methods: Clinicopathological groups differed in CDR3, with these differences serving to build a distant-metastasis classifier for papillary thyroid cancer. From the PCR reads, TCRdb re-called clones with MiXCR. The V and J calls and clone size are TCRdb's, not the authors'. The table lists 30,000 or so clones, more than 20% of them singletons. This clonotype was sampled from a female donor with papillary thyroid cancer or a benign thyroid nodule (not recorded which). Some clones in this sample may be carry-over from other donors' samples. The sequenced material came from blood.

The CDR3 bases are TGCAGCGCCATGCCGGGACAGGGGGTTAACACCGGGGAGCTGTTTTTT. It encodes CSAMPGQGVNTGELFF. The rearrangement joins TRBV29-1 to TRBJ2-2; 11 positions match TRBD1. The CDR3 has 16 residues. Germline V gene sequence: CDR1 SQVTM, CDR2 ANQGSEA. The V segment lost 7 bases and the J segment 2 bases; nucleotides outside the gene matches: 9.